The T cell receptor (beta chain) described here comes from a study of control samples from healthy donors and cancer patients (dated by TCRdb to the early 2020s). At the junction V is shortened by 3 bases and J by 5 bases, with 10 bases in between. Including the terminal cysteine and phenylalanine, the CDR3 comprises 13 residues. Of all the DNA, just the CDR3 is kept, 39 bases in frame from base 1. This clone has a single count. What antigen it recognizes has not been identified. Base quality data are lacking; no much larger clone is found one base away. Library creation used the immunoSEQ multiplex PCR assay. TCRdb's version of the immuneACCESS table is confined to in-frame rearrangements and falls short of the full clone set. An unresolved V gene accounts for under half of the shortfall where checked; the remainder is of unknown origin. The sample table holds 95,000 to 150,000 clones, of which roughly 87% were seen once. Clones ranked in the top ten supply around 1.7% of the sample.

The chain couples TRBV12-3 or TRBV12-4 to TRBJ1-2; no D gene can be assigned with confidence. This clonotype originated in a man younger than 35 in good health. Sequencing input: blood. The DNA is TGTGCCAGCAGTTTGAACAGTCGATATGGCTACACCTTC. This gives the protein CASSLNSRYGYTF.